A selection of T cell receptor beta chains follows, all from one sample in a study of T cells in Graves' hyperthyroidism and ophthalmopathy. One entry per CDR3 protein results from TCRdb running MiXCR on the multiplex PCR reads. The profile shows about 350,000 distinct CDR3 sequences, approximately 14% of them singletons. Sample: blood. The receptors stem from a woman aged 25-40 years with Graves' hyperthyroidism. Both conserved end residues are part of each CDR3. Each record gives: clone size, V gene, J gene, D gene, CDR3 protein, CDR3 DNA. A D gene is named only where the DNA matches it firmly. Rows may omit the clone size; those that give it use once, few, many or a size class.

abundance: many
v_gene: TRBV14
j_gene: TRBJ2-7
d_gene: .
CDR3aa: CASSQVAKGEQYF
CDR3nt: TGTGCCAGCAGCCAAGTTGCTAAGGGCGAGCAGTACTTC

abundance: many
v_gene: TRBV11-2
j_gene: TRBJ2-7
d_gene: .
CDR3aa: CASSQLGQYEQYF
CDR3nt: TGTGCCAGCAGCCAACTCGGACAGTACGAGCAGTACTTC

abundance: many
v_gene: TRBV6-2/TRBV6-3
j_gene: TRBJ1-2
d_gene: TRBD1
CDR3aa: CASRRDSGERNYGYTF
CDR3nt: TGTGCCAGCAGGAGGGACAGCGGGGAAAGAAACTATGGCTACACCTTC

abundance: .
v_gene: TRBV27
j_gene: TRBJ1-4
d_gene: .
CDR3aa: CASSRIGTEKLFF
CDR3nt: TGTGCCAGCAGTCGCATAGGGACTGAAAAACTGTTTTTT

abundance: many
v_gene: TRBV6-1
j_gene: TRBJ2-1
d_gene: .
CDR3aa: CATHRGSGGSEQFF
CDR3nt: TGTGCCACTCACAGGGGATCCGGGGGCTCTGAGCAGTTCTTC

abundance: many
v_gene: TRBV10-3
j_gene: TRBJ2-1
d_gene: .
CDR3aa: CAISDLDEQFF
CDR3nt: TGTGCCATCAGTGATTTGGATGAGCAGTTCTTC

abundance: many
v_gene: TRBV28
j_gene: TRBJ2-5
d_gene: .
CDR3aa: CASSGWDQYF
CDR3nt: TGTGCCAGCAGTGGGTGGGACCAGTACTTC

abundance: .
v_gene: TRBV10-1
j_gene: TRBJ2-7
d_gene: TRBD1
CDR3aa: CASSFSRGPYEQYF
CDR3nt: TGCGCCAGCAGTTTTTCCAGGGGGCCCTACGAGCAGTACTTC

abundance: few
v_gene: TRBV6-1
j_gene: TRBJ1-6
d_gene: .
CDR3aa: CASSHPREGLRLVNSPLHF
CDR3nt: TGTGCCAGCAGCCACCCCAGGGAGGGACTGCGCCTCGTTAATTCACCCCTCCACTTT

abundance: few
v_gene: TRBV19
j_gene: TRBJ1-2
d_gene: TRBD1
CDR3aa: CASSTSGTGNGYTF
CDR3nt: TGTGCCAGTAGTACCAGTGGGACAGGCAACGGCTACACCTTC

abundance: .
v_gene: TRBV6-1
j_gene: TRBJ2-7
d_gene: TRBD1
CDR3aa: CASGDRVSSEQYF
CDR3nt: TGTGCCAGCGGGGACAGGGTCTCTAGCGAGCAGTACTTC

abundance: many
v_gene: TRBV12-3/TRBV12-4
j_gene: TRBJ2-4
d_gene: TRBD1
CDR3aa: CASSRQGLGKNIQYF
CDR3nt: TGTGCCAGCAGCCGACAGGGATTGGGCAAAAACATTCAGTACTTC

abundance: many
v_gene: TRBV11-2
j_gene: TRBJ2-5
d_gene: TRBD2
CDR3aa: CASANGGVETQYF
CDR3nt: TGTGCCAGCGCAAACGGGGGGGTGGAGACCCAGTACTTC

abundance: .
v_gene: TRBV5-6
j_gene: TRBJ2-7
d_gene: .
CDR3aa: CASSLPGSPYEQYF
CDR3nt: TGTGCCAGCAGCTTGCCCGGATCACCCTACGAGCAGTACTTC

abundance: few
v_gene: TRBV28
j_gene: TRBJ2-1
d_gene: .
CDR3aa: CASRDRGEQFF
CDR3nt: TGTGCCAGCAGGGATAGGGGTGAGCAGTTCTTC

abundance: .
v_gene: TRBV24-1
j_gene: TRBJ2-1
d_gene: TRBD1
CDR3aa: CATSRGRLDEQFF
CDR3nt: TGTGCCACCAGCAGGGGGCGCTTGGATGAGCAGTTCTTC

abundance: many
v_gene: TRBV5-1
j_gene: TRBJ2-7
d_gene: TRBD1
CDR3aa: CASSLTGGHHEQYF
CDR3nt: TGCGCCAGCTCATTGACAGGGGGCCATCACGAGCAGTACTTC

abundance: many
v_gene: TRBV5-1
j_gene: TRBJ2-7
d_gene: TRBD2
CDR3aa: CASSGSPSGGQYF
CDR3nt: TGCGCCAGCAGTGGGAGCCCAAGCGGGGGGCAGTACTTC

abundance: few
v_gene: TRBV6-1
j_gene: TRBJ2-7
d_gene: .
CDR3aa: CASSEQMAGPYEQYF
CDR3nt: TGTGCCAGCAGTGAACAAATGGCGGGACCCTACGAGCAGTACTTC

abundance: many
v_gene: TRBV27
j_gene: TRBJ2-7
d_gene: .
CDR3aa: CASSRGTDHYYEQYF
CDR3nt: TGTGCCAGCAGTCGCGGGACAGACCATTACTACGAGCAGTACTTC

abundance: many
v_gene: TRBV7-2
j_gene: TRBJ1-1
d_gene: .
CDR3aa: CASSLGGGQNTEAFF
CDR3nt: TGTGCCAGCAGCTTAGGGGGAGGCCAAAACACTGAAGCTTTCTTT

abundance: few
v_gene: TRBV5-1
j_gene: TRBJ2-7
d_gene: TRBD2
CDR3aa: CASCLMREGPYEQYF
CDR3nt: TGCGCCAGCTGCTTGATGAGGGAGGGACCCTACGAGCAGTACTTC

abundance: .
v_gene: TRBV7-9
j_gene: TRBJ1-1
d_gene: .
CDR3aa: CASSIPTRAMNTEAFF
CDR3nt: TGTGCCAGCAGCATACCTACCCGGGCGATGAACACTGAAGCTTTCTTT

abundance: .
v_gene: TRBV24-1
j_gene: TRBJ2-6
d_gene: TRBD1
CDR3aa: CATSEARQGRSGANVLTF
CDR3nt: TGTGCCACCAGTGAAGCCCGACAGGGTAGGTCTGGGGCCAACGTCCTGACTTTC

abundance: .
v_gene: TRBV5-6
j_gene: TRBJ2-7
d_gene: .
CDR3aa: CASSLGAGGNAYEQYF
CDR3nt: TGTGCCAGCAGCTTGGGGGCCGGCGGGAACGCCTACGAGCAGTACTTC

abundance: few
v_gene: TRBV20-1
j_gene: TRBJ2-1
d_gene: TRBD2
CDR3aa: CSAGATSGRGNNVQFF
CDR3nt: TGCAGTGCCGGGGCCACTAGCGGGAGGGGAAACAATGTGCAGTTCTTC

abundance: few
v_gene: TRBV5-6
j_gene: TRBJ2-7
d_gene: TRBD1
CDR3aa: CASSSAGQGQYEQYF
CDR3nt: TGTGCCAGCAGCTCGGCGGGACAGGGGCAATACGAGCAGTACTTC

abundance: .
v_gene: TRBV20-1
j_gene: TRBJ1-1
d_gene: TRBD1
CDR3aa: CVGGGGLMNTEAFF
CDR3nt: TGCGTTGGGGGAGGGGGCCTCATGAACACTGAAGCTTTCTTT

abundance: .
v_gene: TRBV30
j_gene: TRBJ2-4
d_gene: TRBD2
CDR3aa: CAWGTSGRRNIQYF
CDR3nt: TGTGCCTGGGGGACTAGCGGGAGGAGAAACATTCAGTACTTC

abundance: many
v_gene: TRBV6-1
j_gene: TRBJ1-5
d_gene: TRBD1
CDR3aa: CASRPNRGHQPQHF
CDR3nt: TGTGCCAGCAGGCCGAACAGGGGTCATCAGCCCCAGCATTTT

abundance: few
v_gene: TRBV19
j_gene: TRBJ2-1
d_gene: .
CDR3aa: CASSSSSRGRKFNEQFF
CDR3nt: TGTGCCAGTAGTTCGTCCTCTCGGGGGAGGAAGTTCAATGAGCAGTTCTTC

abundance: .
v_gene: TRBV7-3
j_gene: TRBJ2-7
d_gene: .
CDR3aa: CASSDGKGVRGPNSDEQYF
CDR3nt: TGTGCCAGCAGCGACGGGAAAGGGGTGCGGGGCCCTAACTCCGACGAGCAGTACTTC

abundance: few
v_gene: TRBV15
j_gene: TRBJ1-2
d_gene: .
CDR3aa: CATSRAGREEGYTF
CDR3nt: TGTGCCACCAGCAGAGCGGGCAGGGAGGAAGGCTACACCTTC

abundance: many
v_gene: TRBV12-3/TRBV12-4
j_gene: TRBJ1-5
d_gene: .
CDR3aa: CASSGKGGGGQPQHF
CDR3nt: TGTGCCAGCAGCGGCAAGGGGGGCGGGGGGCAGCCCCAGCATTTT

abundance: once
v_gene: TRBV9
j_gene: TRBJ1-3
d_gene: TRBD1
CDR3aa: CASSVEGGRSGNTIYF
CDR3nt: TGTGCCAGCAGCGTAGAAGGGGGCCGCTCTGGAAACACCATATATTTT

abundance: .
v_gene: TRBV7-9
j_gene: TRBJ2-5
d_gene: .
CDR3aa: CASSTQLQETQYF
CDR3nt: TGTGCCAGCAGCACCCAGCTCCAAGAGACCCAGTACTTC

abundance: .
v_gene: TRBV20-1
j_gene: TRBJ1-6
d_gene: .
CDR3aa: CSAWTDRDSPLHF
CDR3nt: TGCAGTGCTTGGACCGACCGAGACTCACCCCTCCACTTT

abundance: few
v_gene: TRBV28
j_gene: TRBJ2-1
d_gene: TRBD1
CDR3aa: CASRDQGADRNNEQFF
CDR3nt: TGTGCCAGCAGGGACCAGGGGGCTGACCGGAACAATGAGCAGTTCTTC

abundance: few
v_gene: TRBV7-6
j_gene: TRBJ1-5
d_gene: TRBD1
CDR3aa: CASSLGVGGYQPQHF
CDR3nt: TGTGCCAGCAGCTTGGGGGTAGGGGGCTATCAGCCCCAGCATTTT

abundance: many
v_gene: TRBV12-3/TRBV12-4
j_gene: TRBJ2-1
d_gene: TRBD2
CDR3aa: CASSASGSGFNEQFF
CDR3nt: TGTGCCAGCAGTGCTAGCGGGAGTGGGTTCAATGAGCAGTTCTTC

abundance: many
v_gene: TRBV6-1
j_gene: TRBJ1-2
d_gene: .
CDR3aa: CASSSLPPGFYGYTF
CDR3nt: TGTGCCAGCAGTTCCCTCCCTCCAGGGTTCTATGGCTACACCTTC

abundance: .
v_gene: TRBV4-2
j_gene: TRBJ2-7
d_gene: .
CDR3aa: CASSQDPPSIDGSYEQYF
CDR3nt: TGTGCCAGCAGCCAAGATCCACCCTCCATCGACGGGTCCTACGAGCAGTACTTC

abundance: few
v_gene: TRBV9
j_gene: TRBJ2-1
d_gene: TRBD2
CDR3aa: CASSVKAGVGEQFF
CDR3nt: TGTGCCAGCAGCGTAAAGGCGGGAGTGGGTGAGCAGTTCTTC

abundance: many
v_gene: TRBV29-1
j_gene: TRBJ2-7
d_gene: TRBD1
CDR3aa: CSVRQGYTPSSYEQYF
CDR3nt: TGCAGCGTTCGACAGGGGTATACCCCGAGCTCCTACGAGCAGTACTTC

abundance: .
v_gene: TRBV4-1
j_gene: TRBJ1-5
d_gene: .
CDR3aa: CASSQDEAARPDQPQHF
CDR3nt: TGCGCCAGCAGCCAAGATGAGGCAGCTAGACCGGATCAGCCCCAGCATTTT

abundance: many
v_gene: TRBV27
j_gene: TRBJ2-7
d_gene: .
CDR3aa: CASSLQGAENEQYF
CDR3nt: TGTGCCAGCAGTTTACAAGGGGCTGAGAACGAGCAGTACTTC

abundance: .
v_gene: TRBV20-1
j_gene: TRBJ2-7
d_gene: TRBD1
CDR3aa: CSASSRMTGGLYEQYF
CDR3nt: TGCAGTGCATCATCAAGAATGACAGGGGGCCTCTACGAGCAGTACTTC

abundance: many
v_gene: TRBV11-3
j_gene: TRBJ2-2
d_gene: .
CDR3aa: CASSLTRGTGELFF
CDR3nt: TGTGCCAGCAGCTTAACCAGGGGCACCGGGGAGCTGTTTTTT

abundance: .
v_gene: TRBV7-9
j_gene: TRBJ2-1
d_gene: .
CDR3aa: CASSLTFPAGPRTSYNEQFF
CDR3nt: TGTGCCAGCAGCTTAACCTTCCCGGCGGGACCGAGGACCTCCTACAATGAGCAGTTCTTC

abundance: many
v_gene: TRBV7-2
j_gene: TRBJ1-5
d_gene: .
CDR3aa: CASSLFFGNQPQHF
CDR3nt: TGTGCCAGCAGCTTATTTTTCGGTAATCAGCCCCAGCATTTT

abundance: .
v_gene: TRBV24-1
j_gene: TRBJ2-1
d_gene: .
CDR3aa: CATSDWGASYNEQFF
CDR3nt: TGTGCCACCAGTGATTGGGGGGCCTCCTACAATGAGCAGTTCTTC

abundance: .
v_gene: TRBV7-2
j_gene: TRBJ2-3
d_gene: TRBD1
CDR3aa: CASSFVTGQASDTQYF
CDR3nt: TGTGCCAGCAGCTTTGTGACGGGACAGGCGTCAGATACGCAGTATTTT

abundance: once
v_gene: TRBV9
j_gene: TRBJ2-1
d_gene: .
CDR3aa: CASSVGGTHIYNEQFF
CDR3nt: TGTGCCAGCAGCGTGGGTGGGACTCACATATACAATGAGCAGTTCTTC

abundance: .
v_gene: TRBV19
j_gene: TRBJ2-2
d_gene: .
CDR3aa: CASSIGGQLWTGELFF
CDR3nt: TGTGCCAGTAGTATCGGTGGACAGTTGTGGACCGGGGAGCTGTTTTTT

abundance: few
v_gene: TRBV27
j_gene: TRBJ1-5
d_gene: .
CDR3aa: CASSFLSGQPQHF
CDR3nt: TGTGCCAGCAGTTTTTTGTCCGGTCAGCCCCAGCATTTT

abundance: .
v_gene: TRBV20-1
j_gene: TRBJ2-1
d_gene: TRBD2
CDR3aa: CSAELPGGRSYNEQFF
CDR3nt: TGCAGTGCAGAGTTGCCCGGCGGGAGGAGTTACAATGAGCAGTTCTTC

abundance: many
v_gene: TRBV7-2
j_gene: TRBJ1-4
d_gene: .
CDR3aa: CASSLRGGEKLFF
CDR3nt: TGTGCCAGCAGCTTACGGGGTGGAGAAAAACTGTTTTTT

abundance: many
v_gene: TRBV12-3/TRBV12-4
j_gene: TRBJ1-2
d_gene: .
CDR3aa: CASSLQGGYGYTF
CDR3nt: TGTGCCAGCAGTTTACAGGGAGGCTATGGCTACACCTTC